A single T cell receptor (beta chain) is shown here with its context. Its antigen remains unknown. This specimen comes from a study of vaccination and CD4 T cells after COVID-19. Turning to the study itself: Post-COVID specimens were obtained a median about 95 days after diagnosis (range 35 to 161). Investigators sampled three convalescent patients at day 14 and days 161 to 241 post-vaccination. Overall study results and limits: The authors studied relatively few convalescent patients and analyzed no early post-infection timepoints.

V shed 3 bases and J shed 5 bases, with 10 bases lying between them. The CDR3 consists of 13 residues. This sample's time point: late sampling 161 to 241 days after vaccination in a few convalescent patients. Using its own MiXCR run on the PCR reads, TCRdb lists one record per CDR3 protein. This table has 26,000 or so distinct CDR3 sequences, roughly 50% appearing once. The chain couples TRBV12-3 or TRBV12-4 to TRBJ2-5; TRBD2 might be the D (5 bases). The sequenced sample was CD4+ T cells from blood, obtained about 7 months after SARS-CoV-2 vaccination. The receptor was isolated from a human donor who had recovered from COVID-19. The CDR3 region has the DNA TGTGCCAGCAGTTTTGCGGGTCGGGAGACCCAGTACTTC. It yields the protein CASSFAGRETQYF.